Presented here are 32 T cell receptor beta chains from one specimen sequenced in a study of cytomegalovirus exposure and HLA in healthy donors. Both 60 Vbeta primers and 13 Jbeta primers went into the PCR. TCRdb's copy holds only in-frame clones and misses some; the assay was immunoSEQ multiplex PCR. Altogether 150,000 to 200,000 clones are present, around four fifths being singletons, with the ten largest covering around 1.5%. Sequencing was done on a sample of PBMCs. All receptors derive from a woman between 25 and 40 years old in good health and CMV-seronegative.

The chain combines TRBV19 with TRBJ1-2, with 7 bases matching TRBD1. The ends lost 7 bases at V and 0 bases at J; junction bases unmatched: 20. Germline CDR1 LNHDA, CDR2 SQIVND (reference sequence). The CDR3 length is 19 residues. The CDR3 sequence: CASIPVRQGRVEANYGYTF. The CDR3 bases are TGTGCCAGTATCCCGGTCCGACAGGGACGAGTGGAGGCTAACTATGGCTACACCTTC.

The CDR3 nucleotides are TGTGCCAGCAGTGACTCTGGCGGGGGGGCCGGGGAGCAGTTCTTC. Translating gives CASSDSGGGAGEQFF. The V and J genes are TRBV6-4 and TRBJ2-1, with 9 bases lining up with TRBD2. Germline-derived CDR1 and CDR2 are MRHNA and SNTAGT. CDR3 size: 15 residues. The V segment lost 0 bases and the J segment 10 bases; nucleotides outside the gene matches: 7.

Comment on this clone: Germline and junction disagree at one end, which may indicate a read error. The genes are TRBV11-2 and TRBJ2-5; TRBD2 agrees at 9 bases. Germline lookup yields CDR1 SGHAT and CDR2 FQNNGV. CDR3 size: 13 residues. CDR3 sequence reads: CASSPRGGGTQHF. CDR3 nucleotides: TGTGCCAGCAGCCCGCGGGGGGGTGGGACCCAGCACTTC.

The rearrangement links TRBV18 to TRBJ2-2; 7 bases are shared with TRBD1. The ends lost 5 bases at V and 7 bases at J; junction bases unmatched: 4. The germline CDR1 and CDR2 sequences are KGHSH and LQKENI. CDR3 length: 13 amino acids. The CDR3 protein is CASSYGQDGELFF. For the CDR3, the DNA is TGTGCCAGCTCATACGGACAGGACGGGGAGCTGTTTTTT. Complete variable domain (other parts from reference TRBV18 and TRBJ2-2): NAGVMQNPRHLVRRRGQEARLRCSPMKGHSHVYWYRQLPEEGLKFMVYLQKENIIDESGMPKERFSAEFPKEGPSILRIQQVVRGDSAAYFCASSYGQDGELFFGEGSRLTVL.

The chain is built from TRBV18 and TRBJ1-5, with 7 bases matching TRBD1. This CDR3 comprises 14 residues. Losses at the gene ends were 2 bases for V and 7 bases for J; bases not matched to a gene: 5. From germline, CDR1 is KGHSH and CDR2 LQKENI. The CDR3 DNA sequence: TGTGCCAGCTCACCAGAGGCAGGGGGACAGCCCCAGCATTTT. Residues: CASSPEAGGQPQHF.

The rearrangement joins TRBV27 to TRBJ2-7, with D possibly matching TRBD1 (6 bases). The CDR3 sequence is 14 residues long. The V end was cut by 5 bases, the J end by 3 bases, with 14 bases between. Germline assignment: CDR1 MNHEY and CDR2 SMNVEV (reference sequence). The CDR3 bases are TGTGCCAGCAGTCCCTGGGACACACACTACGAGCAGTACTTC. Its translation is CASSPWDTHYEQYF.

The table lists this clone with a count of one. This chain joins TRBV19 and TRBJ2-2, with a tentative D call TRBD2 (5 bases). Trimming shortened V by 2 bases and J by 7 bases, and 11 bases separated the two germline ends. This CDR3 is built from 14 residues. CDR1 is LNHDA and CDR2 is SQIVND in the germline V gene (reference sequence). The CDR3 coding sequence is TGTGCCAGTAGTATATCCCCCACTAGCGGGGAGCTGTTTTTT. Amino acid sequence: CASSISPTSGELFF.

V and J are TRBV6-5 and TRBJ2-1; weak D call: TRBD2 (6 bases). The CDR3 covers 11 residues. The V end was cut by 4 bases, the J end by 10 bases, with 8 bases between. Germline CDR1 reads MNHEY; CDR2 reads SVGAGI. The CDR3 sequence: CASSLAEEQFF. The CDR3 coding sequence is TGTGCCAGCAGTTTAGCGGAAGAGCAGTTCTTC.

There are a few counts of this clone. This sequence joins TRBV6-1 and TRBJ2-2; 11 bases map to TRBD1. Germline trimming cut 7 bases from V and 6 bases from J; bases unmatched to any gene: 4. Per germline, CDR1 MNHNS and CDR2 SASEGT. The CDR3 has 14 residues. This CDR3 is CASNRDRGSGELFF. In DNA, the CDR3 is TGTGCCAGCAACCGGGACAGGGGGTCCGGGGAGCTGTTTTTT.

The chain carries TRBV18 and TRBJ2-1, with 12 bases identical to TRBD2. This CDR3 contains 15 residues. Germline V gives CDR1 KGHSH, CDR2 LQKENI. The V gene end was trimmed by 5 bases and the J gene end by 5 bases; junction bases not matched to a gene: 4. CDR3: CASSGTSGGHNEQFF. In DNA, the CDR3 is TGTGCCAGCTCAGGAACTAGCGGGGGGCACAATGAGCAGTTCTTC.

DNA of the CDR3: TGCGCCAGCAGCTTAGCAGGGATTGCAACTAATGAAAAACTGTTTTTT. This codes for CASSLAGIATNEKLFF. The chain links TRBV5-1 to TRBJ1-4, with a possible D match to TRBD1 (5 bases). Per the germline V gene, CDR1 is SGHRS and CDR2 is YFSETQ. The CDR3 contains 16 residues. V lost 2 bases, J lost 0 bases, and 11 bases lay in between.

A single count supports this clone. The CDR3: CASSFGGGLAGVYEQYF. CDR3 DNA sequence: TGTGCCAGCAGCTTCGGCGGTGGACTAGCGGGGGTGTACGAGCAGTACTTC. J is TRBJ2-7 and V is TRBV11-1; 13 positions agree with TRBD2. CDR1 SGHAT and CDR2 FQDESV come from the germline V gene (reference sequence). This CDR3 is 17 amino acids long. J was trimmed by 4 bases and V by 3 bases; bases with no gene match: 9. The complete variable domain, with remaining parts taken from reference TRBV11-1 and TRBJ2-7, reads EAEVAQSPRYKITEKSQAVAFWCDPISGHATLYWYRQILGQGPELLVQFQDESVVDDSQLPKDRFSAERLKGVDSTLKIQPAELGDSAMYLCASSFGGGLAGVYEQYFGPGTRLTVT.

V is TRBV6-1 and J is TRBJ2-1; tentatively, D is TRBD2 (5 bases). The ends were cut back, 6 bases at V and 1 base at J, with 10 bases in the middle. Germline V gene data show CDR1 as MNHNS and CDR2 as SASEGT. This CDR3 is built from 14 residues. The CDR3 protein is CASSPGFSYNEQFF. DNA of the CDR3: TGTGCCAGCAGCCCGGGGTTTTCCTACAATGAGCAGTTCTTC.

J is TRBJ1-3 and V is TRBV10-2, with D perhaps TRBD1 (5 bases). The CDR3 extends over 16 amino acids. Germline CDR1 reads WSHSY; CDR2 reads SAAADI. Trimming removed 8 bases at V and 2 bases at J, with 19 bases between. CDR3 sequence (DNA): TGCGCCAGCTCGGGGGACGGAGGGATTACTGGAAACACCATATATTTT. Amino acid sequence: CASSGDGGITGNTIYF.

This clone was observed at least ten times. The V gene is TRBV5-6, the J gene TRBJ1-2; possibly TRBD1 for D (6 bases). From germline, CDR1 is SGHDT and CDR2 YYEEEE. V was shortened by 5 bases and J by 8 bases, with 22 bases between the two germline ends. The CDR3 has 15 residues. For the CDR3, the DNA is TGTGCCAGCAGTTTGATCACAGGGCGCGTCGGCGGCTACACCTTC. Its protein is CASSLITGRVGGYTF.

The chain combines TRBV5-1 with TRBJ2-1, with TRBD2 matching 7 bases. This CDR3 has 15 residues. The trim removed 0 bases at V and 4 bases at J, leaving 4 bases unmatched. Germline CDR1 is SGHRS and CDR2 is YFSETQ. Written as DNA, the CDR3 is TGCGCCAGCAGCTTGGGCGGTAGCGGGTACAATGAGCAGTTCTTC. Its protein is CASSLGGSGYNEQFF.

The CDR3 sequence: CASSQADRFPEYGYTF. As DNA, the CDR3 is TGCGCCAGCAGCCAAGCCGACCGATTCCCGGAGTATGGCTACACCTTC. This chain links TRBV4-1 with TRBJ1-2; unclear D gene. The CDR3 runs 16 residues. The germline V gene has CDR1 MGHRA and CDR2 YSYEKL. V was clipped by 1 base and J by 5 bases, with 17 bases between them.

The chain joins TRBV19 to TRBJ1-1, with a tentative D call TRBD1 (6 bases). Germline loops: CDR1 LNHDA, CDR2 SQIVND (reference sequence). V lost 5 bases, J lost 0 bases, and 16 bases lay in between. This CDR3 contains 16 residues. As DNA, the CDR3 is TGTGCCAGTAGTCCCTACAGGGCGGGTATGAACACTGAAGCTTTCTTT. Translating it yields CASSPYRAGMNTEAFF.

CDR3 DNA: TGTGCCAGCAGTTTATTGGGCGGAGGGTCTAGCACCGGGGAGCTGTTTTTT. Translating it yields CASSLLGGGSSTGELFF. The V call is TRBV28, the J call TRBJ2-2, with D tentatively TRBD2 (6 bases). The V gene lost 1 base and the J gene lost 4 bases, with 16 bases spanning the gap. The CDR3 totals 17 residues. From germline, CDR1 is MDHEN and CDR2 SYDVKM. The full variable domain, in which reference TRBV28 and TRBJ2-2 provide the parts outside the CDR3, is DVKVTQSSRYLVKRTGEKVFLECVQDMDHENMFWYRQDPGLGLRLIYFSYDVKMKEKGDIPEGYSVSREKKERFSLILESASTNQTSMYLCASSLLGGGSSTGELFFGEGSRLTVL.

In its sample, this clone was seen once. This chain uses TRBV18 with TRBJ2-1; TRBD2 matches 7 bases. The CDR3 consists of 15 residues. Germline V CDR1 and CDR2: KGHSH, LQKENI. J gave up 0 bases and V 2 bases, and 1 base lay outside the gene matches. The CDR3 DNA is TGTGCCAGCTCACCAGGGGAGGGCTCCTACAATGAGCAGTTCTTC. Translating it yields CASSPGEGSYNEQFF.

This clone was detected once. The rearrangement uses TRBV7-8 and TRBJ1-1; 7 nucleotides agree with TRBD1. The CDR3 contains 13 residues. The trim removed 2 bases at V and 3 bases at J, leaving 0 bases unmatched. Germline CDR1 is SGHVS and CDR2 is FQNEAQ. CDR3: CASSLQGDTEAFF. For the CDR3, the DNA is TGTGCCAGCAGCTTACAGGGGGACACTGAAGCTTTCTTT.

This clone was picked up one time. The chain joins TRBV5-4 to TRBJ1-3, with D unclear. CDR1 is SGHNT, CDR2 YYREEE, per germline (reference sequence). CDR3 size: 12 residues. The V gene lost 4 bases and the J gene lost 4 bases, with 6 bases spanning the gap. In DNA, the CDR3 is TGTGCCAGCAGCATACAGGGAAACACCATATATTTT. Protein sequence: CASSIQGNTIYF.

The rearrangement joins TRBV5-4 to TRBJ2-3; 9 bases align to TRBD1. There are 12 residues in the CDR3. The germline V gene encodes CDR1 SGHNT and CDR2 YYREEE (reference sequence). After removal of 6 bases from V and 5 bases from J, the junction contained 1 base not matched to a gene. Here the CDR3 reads CASKTGGDTQYF. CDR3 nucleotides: TGTGCCAGCAAGACAGGGGGAGATACGCAGTATTTT.

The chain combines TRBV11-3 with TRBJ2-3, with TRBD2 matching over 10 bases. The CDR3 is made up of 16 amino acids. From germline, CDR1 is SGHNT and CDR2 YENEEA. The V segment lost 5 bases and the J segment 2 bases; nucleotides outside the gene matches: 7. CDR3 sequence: CASSRGSGGLTDTQYF. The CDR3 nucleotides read TGTGCCAGCAGCAGGGGTAGCGGGGGGCTCACAGATACGCAGTATTTT.

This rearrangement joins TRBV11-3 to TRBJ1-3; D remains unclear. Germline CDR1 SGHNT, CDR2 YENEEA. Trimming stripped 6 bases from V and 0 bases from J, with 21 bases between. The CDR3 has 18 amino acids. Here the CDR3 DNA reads TGTGCCAGCAGATCAGTCCCCCCAGACCGGAGCTCTGGAAACACCATATATTTT. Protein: CASRSVPPDRSSGNTIYF.

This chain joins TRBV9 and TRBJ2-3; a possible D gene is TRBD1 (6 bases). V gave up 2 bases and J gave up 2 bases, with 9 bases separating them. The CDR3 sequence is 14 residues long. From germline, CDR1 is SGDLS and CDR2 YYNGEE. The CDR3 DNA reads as TGTGCCAGCAGCGTTACAGGGTCCACAGATACGCAGTATTTT. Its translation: CASSVTGSTDTQYF.

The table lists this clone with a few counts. This chain's CDR3 is CASSQGLQGLEKLFF. The CDR3 DNA sequence: TGTGCCAGCAGCCAAGGGTTACAGGGCCTTGAAAAACTGTTTTTT. This chain connects TRBV11-2 to TRBJ1-4, with D possibly matching TRBD1 (6 bases). CDR1 and CDR2 (germline): SGHAT, FQNNGV. This CDR3 contains 15 residues. The V gene lost 5 bases and the J gene lost 7 bases, with 17 bases spanning the gap.

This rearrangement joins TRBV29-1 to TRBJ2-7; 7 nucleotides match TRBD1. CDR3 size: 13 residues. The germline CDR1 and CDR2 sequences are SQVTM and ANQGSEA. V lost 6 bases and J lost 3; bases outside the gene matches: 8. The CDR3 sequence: CSVTGTESYEQYF. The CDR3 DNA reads TGCAGCGTAACCGGGACAGAGAGCTACGAGCAGTACTTC.

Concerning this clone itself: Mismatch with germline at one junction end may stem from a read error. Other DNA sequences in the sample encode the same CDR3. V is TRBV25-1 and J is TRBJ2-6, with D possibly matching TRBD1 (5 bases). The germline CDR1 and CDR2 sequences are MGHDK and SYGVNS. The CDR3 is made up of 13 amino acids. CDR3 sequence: CASTPAGANVLTF. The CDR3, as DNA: TGTGCCAGCACCCCGGCTGGGGCCAACGTCCTGACTTTT.

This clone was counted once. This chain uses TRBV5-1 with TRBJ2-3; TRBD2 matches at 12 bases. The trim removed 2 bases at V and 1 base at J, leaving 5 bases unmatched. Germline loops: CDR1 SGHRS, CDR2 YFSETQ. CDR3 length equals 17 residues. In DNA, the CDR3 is TGCGCCAGCAGCTTTCTAGCGGGGGGGCGGGGCACAGATACGCAGTATTTT. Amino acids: CASSFLAGGRGTDTQYF.

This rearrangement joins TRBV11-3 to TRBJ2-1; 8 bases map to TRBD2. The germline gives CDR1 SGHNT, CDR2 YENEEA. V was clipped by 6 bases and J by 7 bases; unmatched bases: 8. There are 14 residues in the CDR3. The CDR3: CASRPGLAGNEQFF. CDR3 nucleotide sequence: TGTGCCAGCAGGCCCGGCCTAGCGGGTAATGAGCAGTTCTTC.

The chain's CDR3 is CASSEQGVATEAFF. The CDR3 coding sequence is TGTGCCAGCAGTGAACAGGGGGTTGCCACTGAAGCTTTCTTT. The V call is TRBV6-1, the J call TRBJ1-1; 7 nucleotides agree with TRBD1. This CDR3 region has 14 residues. Unmatched junction bases numbered 4, after V lost 2 bases and J lost 4 bases. Germline V gene data show CDR1 as MNHNS and CDR2 as SASEGT.